The text below deals with one TCR beta chain. Its target is not known. V shed 7 bases and J shed 6 bases, with 15 bases lying between them. The CDR3 length is 13 residues. Together with a sample-barcoded 5' primer, a J-beta primer mix was included in a second PCR lasting about 7 to 12 cycles. TCRdb independently ran MiXCR on the 5' RACE reads; one entry per CDR3 protein. Here the sample spans just over 1 million distinct CDR3 sequences, 40% to 50% being singletons. This entry is derived from a study of blood T cells in healthy people across ages. Across the whole study: Template switching picked up about one barcoded beta molecule for each two T cells. Study results and caveats: No conclusive comparison of naive versus antigen-experienced cells was possible with unsorted PBMCs. It was found that TCR beta diversity correlated strongly with the percentage of naive T cells.

Material: blood. The source of this sequence is a woman in her sixties in good health. The chain combines TRBV12-3 or TRBV12-4 with TRBJ2-5; no firm D call. The CDR3 here is CASNPAPRQTQYF. CDR3 nucleotide sequence: TGTGCCAGCAACCCCGCCCCCCGGCAGACCCAGTACTTC.